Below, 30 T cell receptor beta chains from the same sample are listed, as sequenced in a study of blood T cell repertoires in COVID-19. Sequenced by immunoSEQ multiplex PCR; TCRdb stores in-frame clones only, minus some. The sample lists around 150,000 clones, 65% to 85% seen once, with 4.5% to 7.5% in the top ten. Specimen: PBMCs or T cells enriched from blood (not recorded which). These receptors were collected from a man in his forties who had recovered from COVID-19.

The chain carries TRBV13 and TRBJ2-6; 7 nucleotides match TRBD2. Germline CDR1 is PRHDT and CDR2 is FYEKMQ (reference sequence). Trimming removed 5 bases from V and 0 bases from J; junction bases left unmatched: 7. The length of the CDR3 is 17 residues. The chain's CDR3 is CASSARGDYSGANVLTF. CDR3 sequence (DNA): TGTGCCAGCAGCGCTCGGGGGGATTACTCTGGGGCCAACGTCCTGACTTTC.

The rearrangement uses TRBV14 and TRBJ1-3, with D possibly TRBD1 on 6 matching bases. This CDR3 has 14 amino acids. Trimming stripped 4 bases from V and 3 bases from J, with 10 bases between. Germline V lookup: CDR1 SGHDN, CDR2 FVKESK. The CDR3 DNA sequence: TGTGCCAGCAGCCTAACGACAGGTGGAAACACCATATATTTT. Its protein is CASSLTTGGNTIYF.

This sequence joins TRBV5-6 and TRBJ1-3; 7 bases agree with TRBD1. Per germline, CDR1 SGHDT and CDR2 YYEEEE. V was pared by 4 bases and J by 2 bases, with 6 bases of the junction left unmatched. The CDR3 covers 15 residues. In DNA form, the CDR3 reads TGTGCCAGCAGCCAGACAGGGAGGACTGGAAACACCATATATTTT. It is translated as CASSQTGRTGNTIYF.

Written as DNA, the CDR3 is TGTGCCACCAGTGGAGGCAGAAAGGAGGATACGCAGTATTTT. This sequence encodes CATSGGRKEDTQYF. The V gene is TRBV24-1, the J gene TRBJ2-3; no clear D. CDR1 KGHDR and CDR2 SFDVKD come from the germline V gene. Trimming took off 5 bases at V and 6 bases at J, with 14 bases between the two ends. The CDR3 sequence is 14 residues long.

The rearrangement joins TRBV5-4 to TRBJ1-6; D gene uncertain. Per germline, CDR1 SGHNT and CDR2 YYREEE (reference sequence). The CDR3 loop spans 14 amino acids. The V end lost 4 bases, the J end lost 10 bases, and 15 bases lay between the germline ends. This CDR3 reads CASSVGEGLSPLHF. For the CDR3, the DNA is TGTGCCAGCAGCGTCGGGGAAGGGCTCTCACCCCTCCACTTT. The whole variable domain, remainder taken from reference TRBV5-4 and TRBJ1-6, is ETGVTQSPTHLIKTRGQQVTLRCSSQSGHNTVSWYQQALGQGPQFIFQYYREEENGRGNFPPRFSGLQFPNYSSELNVNALELDDSALYLCASSVGEGLSPLHFGNGTRLTVT.

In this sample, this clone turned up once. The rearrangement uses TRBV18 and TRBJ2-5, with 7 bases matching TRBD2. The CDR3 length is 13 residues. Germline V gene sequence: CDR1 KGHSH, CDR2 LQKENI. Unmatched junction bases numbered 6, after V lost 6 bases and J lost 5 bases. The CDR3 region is CASSPGLEETQYF. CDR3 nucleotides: TGTGCCAGCTCCCCCGGACTAGAGGAGACCCAGTACTTC.

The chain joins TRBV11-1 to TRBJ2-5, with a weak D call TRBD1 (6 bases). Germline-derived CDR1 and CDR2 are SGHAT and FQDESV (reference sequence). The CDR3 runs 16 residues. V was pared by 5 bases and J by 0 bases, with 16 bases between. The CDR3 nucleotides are TGTGCCAGCAGCCAACGGGTGGGGGCGTACCAAGAGACCCAGTACTTC. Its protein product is CASSQRVGAYQETQYF. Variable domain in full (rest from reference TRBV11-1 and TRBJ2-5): EAEVAQSPRYKITEKSQAVAFWCDPISGHATLYWYRQILGQGPELLVQFQDESVVDDSQLPKDRFSAERLKGVDSTLKIQPAELGDSAMYLCASSQRVGAYQETQYFGPGTRLLVL.

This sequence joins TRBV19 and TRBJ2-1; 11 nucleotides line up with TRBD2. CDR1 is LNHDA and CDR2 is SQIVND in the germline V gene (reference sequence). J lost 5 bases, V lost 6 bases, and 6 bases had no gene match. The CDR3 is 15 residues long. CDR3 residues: CASRFSGGGNNEQFF. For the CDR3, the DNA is TGTGCCAGTAGGTTTAGCGGGGGGGGTAACAATGAGCAGTTCTTC.

CDR3 coding DNA: TGTGCCAGCAGGAGTGGGGAGACCGCTGGAGCTTTCTTT. Its protein product is CASRSGETAGAFF. The chain uses TRBV5-5 and TRBJ1-1; D uncertain. The CDR3 has 13 amino acids. Trimming shortened V by 5 bases and J by 10 bases, and 18 bases separated the two germline ends. CDR1 is SGHKS and CDR2 is YYEKEE in the germline V gene (reference sequence).

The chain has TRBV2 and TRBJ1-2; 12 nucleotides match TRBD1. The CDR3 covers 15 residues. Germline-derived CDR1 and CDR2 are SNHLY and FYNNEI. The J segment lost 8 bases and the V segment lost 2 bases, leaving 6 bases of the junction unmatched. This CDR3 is CASSERGQGAGGYTF. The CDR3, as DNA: TGTGCCAGCAGTGAAAGGGGACAGGGGGCTGGCGGCTACACCTTC.

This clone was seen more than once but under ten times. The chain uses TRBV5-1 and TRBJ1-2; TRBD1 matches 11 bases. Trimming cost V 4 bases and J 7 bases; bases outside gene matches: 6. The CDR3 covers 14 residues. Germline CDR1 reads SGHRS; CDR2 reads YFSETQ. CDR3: CASSVAGTGGGYTF. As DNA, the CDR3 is TGCGCCAGCAGCGTGGCCGGGACAGGGGGTGGCTACACCTTC.

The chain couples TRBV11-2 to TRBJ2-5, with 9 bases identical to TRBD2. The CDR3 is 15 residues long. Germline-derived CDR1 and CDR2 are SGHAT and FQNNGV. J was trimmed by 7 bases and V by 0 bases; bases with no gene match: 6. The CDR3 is CASSLDHGRGGTQYF. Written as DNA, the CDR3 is TGTGCCAGCAGCTTAGATCATGGGCGGGGGGGGACCCAGTACTTC.

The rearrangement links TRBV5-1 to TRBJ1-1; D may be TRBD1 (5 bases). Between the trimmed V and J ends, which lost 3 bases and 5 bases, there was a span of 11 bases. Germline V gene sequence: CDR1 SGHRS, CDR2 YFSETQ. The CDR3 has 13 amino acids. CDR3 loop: CASSSPGNTEAFF. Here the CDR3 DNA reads TGCGCCAGCAGCTCCCCAGGGAATACTGAAGCTTTCTTT.

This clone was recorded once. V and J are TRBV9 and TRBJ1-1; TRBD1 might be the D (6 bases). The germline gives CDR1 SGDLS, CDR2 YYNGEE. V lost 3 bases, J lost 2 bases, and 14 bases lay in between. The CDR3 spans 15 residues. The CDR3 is CASSGQDSLNTEAFF. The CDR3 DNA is TGTGCCAGCAGCGGTCAGGACAGCCTTAACACTGAAGCTTTCTTT.

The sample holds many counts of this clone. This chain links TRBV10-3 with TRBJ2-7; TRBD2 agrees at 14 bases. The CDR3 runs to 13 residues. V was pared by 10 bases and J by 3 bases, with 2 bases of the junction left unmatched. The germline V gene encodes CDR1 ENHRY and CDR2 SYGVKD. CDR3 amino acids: CATGTSGGYEQYV. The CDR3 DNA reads TGTGCCACTGGGACTAGCGGGGGCTACGAGCAGTACGTC.

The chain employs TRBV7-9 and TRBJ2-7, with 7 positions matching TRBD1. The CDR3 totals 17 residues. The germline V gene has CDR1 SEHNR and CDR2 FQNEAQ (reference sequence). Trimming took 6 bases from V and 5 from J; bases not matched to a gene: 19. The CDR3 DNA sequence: TGTGCCAGCAGGCCTACAGGGGTGAAACAACTTCGGGACGAGCAGTACTTC. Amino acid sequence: CASRPTGVKQLRDEQYF.

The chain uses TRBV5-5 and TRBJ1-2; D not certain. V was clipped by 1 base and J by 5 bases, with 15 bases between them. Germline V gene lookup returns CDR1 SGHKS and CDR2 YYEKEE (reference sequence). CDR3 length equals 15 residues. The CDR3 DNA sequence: TGTGCCAGCAGCTTGTTCGAGCGTATCGGGTATGGCTACACCTTC. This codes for CASSLFERIGYGYTF. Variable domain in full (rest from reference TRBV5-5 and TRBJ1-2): DAGVTQSPTHLIKTRGQQVTLRCSPISGHKSVSWYQQVLGQGPQFIFQYYEKEERGRGNFPDRFSARQFPNYSSELNVNALLLGDSALYLCASSLFERIGYGYTFGSGTRLTVV.

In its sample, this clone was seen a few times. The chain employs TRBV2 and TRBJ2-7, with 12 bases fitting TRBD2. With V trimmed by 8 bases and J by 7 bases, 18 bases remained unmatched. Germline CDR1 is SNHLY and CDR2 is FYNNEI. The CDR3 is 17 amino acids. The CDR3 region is CASLRPGLAGPAGEQYF. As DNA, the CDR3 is TGTGCCAGCCTCCGACCCGGACTAGCGGGACCTGCGGGAGAGCAGTACTTC.

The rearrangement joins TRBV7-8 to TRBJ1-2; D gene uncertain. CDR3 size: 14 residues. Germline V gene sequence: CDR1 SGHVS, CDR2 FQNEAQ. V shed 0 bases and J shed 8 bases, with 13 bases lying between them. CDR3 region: CASSLASPGRGYTF. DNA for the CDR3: TGTGCCAGCAGCTTAGCTAGTCCAGGTCGAGGCTACACCTTC.

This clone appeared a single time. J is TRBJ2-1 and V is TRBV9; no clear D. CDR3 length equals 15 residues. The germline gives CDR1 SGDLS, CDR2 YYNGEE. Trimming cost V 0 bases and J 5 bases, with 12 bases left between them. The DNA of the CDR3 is TGTGCCAGCAGCGTAGCTACTCAACTCCACAATGAGCAGTTCTTC. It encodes CASSVATQLHNEQFF. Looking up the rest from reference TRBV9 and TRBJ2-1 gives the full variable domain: DSGVTQTPKHLITATGQRVTLRCSPRSGDLSVYWYQQSLDQGLQFLIQYYNGEERAKGNILERFSAQQFPDLHSELNLSSLELGDSALYFCASSVATQLHNEQFFGPGTRLTVL.

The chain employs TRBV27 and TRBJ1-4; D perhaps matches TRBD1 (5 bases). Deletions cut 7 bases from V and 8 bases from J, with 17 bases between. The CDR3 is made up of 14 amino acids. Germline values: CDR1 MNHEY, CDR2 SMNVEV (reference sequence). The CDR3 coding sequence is TGTGCCAGCAACAAAAGGGGCGGTGTCGAAAAACTGTTTTTT. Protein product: CASNKRGGVEKLFF.

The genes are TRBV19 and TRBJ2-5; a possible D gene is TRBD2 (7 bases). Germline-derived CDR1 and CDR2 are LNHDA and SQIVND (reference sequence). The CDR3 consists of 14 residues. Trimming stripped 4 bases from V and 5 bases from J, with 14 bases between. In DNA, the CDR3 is TGTGCCAGTAGTACCCGGGGGGCCGGTGAGACCCAGTACTTC. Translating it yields CASSTRGAGETQYF.

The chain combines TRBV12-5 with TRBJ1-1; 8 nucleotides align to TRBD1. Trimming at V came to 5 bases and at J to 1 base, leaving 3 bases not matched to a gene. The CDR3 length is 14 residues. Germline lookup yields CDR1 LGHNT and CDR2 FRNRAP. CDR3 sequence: CASGPGTGNTEAFF. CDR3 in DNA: TGTGCTAGTGGTCCGGGGACAGGGAACACTGAAGCTTTCTTT.

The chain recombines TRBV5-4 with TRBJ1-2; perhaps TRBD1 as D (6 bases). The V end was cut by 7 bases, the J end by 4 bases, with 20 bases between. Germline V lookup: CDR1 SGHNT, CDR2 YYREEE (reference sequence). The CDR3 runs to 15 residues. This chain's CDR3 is CASVGGDQGRYGYTF. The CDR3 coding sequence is TGTGCCAGCGTGGGAGGGGACCAGGGGCGCTATGGCTACACCTTC.

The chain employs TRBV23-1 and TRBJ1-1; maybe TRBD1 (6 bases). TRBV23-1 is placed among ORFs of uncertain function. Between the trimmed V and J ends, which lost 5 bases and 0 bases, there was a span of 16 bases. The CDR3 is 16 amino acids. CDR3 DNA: TGCGCCAGCAGTTCCCCACAGGGCAGGCTGAACACTGAAGCTTTCTTT. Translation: CASSSPQGRLNTEAFF.

The CDR3 reads CASSRGSEKLFF. CDR3 nucleotide sequence: TGTGCCAGCAGCAGGGGGAGTGAAAAACTGTTTTTT. The J gene is TRBJ1-4, the V gene TRBV28; TRBD1 matches 7 bases. There are 12 residues in the CDR3. The junction had 2 bases not matched to a gene; V was cut back by 6 bases and J by 7 bases. CDR1 is MDHEN, CDR2 SYDVKM, per germline. Filled out from reference TRBV28 and TRBJ1-4, the complete variable domain reads DVKVTQSSRYLVKRTGEKVFLECVQDMDHENMFWYRQDPGLGLRLIYFSYDVKMKEKGDIPEGYSVSREKKERFSLILESASTNQTSMYLCASSRGSEKLFFGSGTQLSVL.

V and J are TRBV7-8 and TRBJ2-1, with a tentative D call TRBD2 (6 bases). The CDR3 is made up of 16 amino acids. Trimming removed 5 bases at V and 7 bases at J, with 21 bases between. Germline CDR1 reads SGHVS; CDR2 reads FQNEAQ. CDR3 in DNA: TGTGCCAGCAGCGAGGGCATAGGCGGGAACGATAATGAGCAGTTCTTC. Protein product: CASSEGIGGNDNEQFF.

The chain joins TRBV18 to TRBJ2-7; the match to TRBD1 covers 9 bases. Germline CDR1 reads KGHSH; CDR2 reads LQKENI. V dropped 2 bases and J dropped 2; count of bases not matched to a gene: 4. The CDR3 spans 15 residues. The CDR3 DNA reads TGTGCCAGCTCACCAGAACAGGGGGCCCCCTACGAGCAGTACTTC. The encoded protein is CASSPEQGAPYEQYF. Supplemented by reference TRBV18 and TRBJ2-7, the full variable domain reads NAGVMQNPRHLVRRRGQEARLRCSPMKGHSHVYWYRQLPEEGLKFMVYLQKENIIDESGMPKERFSAEFPKEGPSILRIQQVVRGDSAAYFCASSPEQGAPYEQYFGPGTRLTVT.

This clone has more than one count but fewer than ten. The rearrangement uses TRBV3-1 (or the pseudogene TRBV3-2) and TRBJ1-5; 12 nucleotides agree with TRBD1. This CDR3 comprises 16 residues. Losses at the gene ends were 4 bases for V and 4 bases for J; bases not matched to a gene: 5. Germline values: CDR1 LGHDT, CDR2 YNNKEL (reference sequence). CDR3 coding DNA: TGTGCCAGCAGCCCGGGACAGGGGGCAGGTAATCAGCCCCAGCATTTT. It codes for CASSPGQGAGNQPQHF.

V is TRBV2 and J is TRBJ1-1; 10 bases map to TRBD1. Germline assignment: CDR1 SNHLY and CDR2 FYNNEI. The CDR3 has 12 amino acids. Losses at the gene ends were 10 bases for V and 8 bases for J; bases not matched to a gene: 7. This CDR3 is CAIIRDRGEAFF. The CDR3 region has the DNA TGTGCCATAATTCGGGACAGGGGCGAAGCTTTCTTT.